A single sample gave rise to the 18 T cell receptor beta chains below, sequenced in a study of identical twins. Each CDR3 protein is one row after TCRdb ran MiXCR on the 5' RACE reads. Of a few hundred thousand distinct CDR3 sequences listed, roughly 8% are singletons. These same records also appear under a second study, on yellow fever vaccine responses in identical twins.

The specimen was CD8+ T cells sorted from blood. Receptors originate from a woman aged 18-29 years in good health.

The gene calls are TRBV5-1 and TRBJ2-7; the D gene could be TRBD1 or TRBD2 (5 bases each). The V end lost 4 bases, the J end lost 6 bases, and 11 bases lay between the germline ends. The CDR3 extends over 12 amino acids. Germline lookup yields CDR1 SGHRS and CDR2 YFSETQ. The CDR3 nucleotides read TGCGCCAGCAGCCCATTCGGGACCGAGCAGTACTTC. The encoded protein is CASSPFGTEQYF.

This clonotype has a handful of counts. At one of its ends the junction is not consistent with the germline gene, which may arise from a read error. This sequence joins TRBV11-1 and TRBJ2-3, with a weak D call TRBD1 (6 bases). The length of the CDR3 is 19 residues. Germline loops: CDR1 SGHAT, CDR2 FQDESV (reference sequence). CDR3 protein: CASSLAPLSAGASTDTQYF. Here the CDR3 DNA reads TGTGCCAGCAGCCTAGCCCCCCTCTCCGCAGGGGCGAGCACAGATACGCAGTATTTT. Drawing the rest from reference TRBV11-1 and TRBJ2-3, the complete variable domain is EAEVAQSPRYKITEKSQAVAFWCDPISGHATLYWYRQILGQGPELLVQFQDESVVDDSQLPKDRFSAERLKGVDSTLKIQPAELGDSAMYLCASSLAPLSAGASTDTQYFGPGTRLTVL.

In this sample, this clonotype turned up a few times. The genes are TRBV11-2 and TRBJ2-7, with 9 bases identical to TRBD1. The germline V gene encodes CDR1 SGHAT and CDR2 FQNNGV. This CDR3 spans 12 amino acids. The junction had 6 bases not matched to a gene; V was cut back by 4 bases and J by 11 bases. This CDR3 reads CASSSLGQGEYF. The CDR3 bases are TGTGCCAGCAGCTCGCTGGGACAGGGTGAGTACTTC.

At least ten counts were recorded for this clonotype. This sequence joins TRBV7-9 and TRBJ1-1, with unresolved D. The germline V and J ends were trimmed by 0 bases and 6 bases, with 8 bases remaining between them. Germline CDR1 is SEHNR and CDR2 is FQNEAQ (reference sequence). The CDR3 sequence is 13 residues long. CDR3 in amino acids: CASSLAPVPEAFF. The DNA of the CDR3 is TGTGCCAGCAGCTTAGCTCCGGTTCCTGAAGCTTTCTTT.

This clonotype occurred many times. The V gene is TRBV14, the J gene TRBJ2-1; D remains unclear. The CDR3 is 14 amino acids. V lost 0 bases to trimming and J lost 4 bases, with 7 bases between them. In germline, CDR1 is SGHDN, CDR2 FVKESK. In DNA form, the CDR3 reads TGTGCCAGCAGCCAAGAAGTAGGATACAATGAGCAGTTCTTC. This encodes CASSQEVGYNEQFF.

V usage is TRBV10-3 and J usage is TRBJ2-3; TRBD2 aligns across 10 bases. The CDR3 length is 16 residues. Germline values: CDR1 ENHRY, CDR2 SYGVKD. J gave up 3 bases and V 0 bases, and 3 bases lay outside the gene matches. The CDR3 DNA reads TGTGCCATCAGTGAGTCAACTAGCGGGACGACAGATACGCAGTATTTT. Its translation: CAISESTSGTTDTQYF.

V and J are TRBV20-1 and TRBJ2-2; 12 bases line up with TRBD2. The CDR3 is 16 amino acids. Looked up from germline, CDR1 is DFQATT and CDR2 is SNEGSKA (reference sequence). V dropped 2 bases and J dropped 3; count of bases not matched to a gene: 4. The CDR3 protein is CSARPLAGGDTGELFF. DNA of the CDR3: TGCAGTGCTAGACCGCTAGCGGGAGGGGACACCGGGGAGCTGTTTTTT.

The sample holds a few counts of this clonotype. V gene TRBV7-9 combines with J gene TRBJ2-2; no clear D gene. The CDR3 loop spans 16 amino acids. The germline CDR1 and CDR2 sequences are SEHNR and FQNEAQ (reference sequence). V was shortened by 6 bases and J by 5 bases, with 19 bases between the two germline ends. The CDR3 DNA reads as TGTGCCAGCAGTTCCCGGACGCCCGTCGGGACCGGGGAGCTGTTTTTT. It translates to CASSSRTPVGTGELFF.

The genes are TRBV3-1 and TRBJ2-5; 10 bases agree with TRBD2. V lost 2 bases and J lost 4; bases outside the gene matches: 4. Germline loops: CDR1 LGHDT, CDR2 YNNKEL (reference sequence). This CDR3 spans 15 amino acids. CDR3 protein: CASSQTSGIGETQYF. In DNA form, the CDR3 reads TGTGCCAGCAGCCAAACTAGCGGGATCGGAGAGACCCAGTACTTC.

This clonotype occurred a few times. The chain has TRBV6-1 and TRBJ2-3; D gene uncertain. Trimming cost V 3 bases and J 2 bases, with 12 bases left between them. This CDR3 is 15 amino acids long. Germline V gene sequence: CDR1 MNHNS, CDR2 SASEGT. CDR3 DNA sequence: TGTGCCAGCAGTGAGGACGGGCAGCTCACAGATACGCAGTATTTT. This gives the protein CASSEDGQLTDTQYF.

The table lists this clonotype with many counts. The V call is TRBV4-1, the J call TRBJ2-3; unclear D gene. Per germline, CDR1 MGHRA and CDR2 YSYEKL. V shed 1 base and J shed 4 bases, with 15 bases lying between them. The CDR3 is made up of 16 amino acids. The CDR3 DNA reads as TGCGCCAGCAGCCAAGGAAAGGGTGTATTTGCAGATACGCAGTATTTT. This translates into CASSQGKGVFADTQYF.

There are many counts of this clonotype. The chain combines TRBV27 with TRBJ2-2, with D maybe TRBD2 (7 bases). The germline V and J ends were trimmed by 5 bases and 6 bases, with 13 bases remaining between them. This CDR3 spans 14 amino acids. CDR1 and CDR2 from the germline V gene are MNHEY and SMNVEV (reference sequence). The DNA of the CDR3 is TGTGCCAGCAGTCAGGGGACTACACCCGGGGAGCTGTTTTTT. This gives the protein CASSQGTTPGELFF.

The genes are TRBV27 and TRBJ2-3, with D perhaps TRBD1 (7 bases). Per germline, CDR1 MNHEY and CDR2 SMNVEV (reference sequence). V lost 6 bases to trimming and J lost 4 bases, with 17 bases between them. This CDR3 is 15 amino acids long. In DNA, the CDR3 is TGTGCCAGCAGCCCCGTTGACAGGGAGGCAGATACGCAGTATTTT. Protein product: CASSPVDREADTQYF.

The chain links TRBV2 to TRBJ2-3; D is uncertain. The V gene's germline CDR1 is SNHLY and CDR2 FYNNEI. V was shortened by 4 bases and J by 0 bases, with 11 bases between the two germline ends. This CDR3 spans 15 amino acids. CDR3 in amino acids: CASSVGLTSTDTQYF. The CDR3 coding sequence is TGTGCCAGCAGTGTAGGATTAACTAGCACAGATACGCAGTATTTT.

The V call is TRBV27, the J call TRBJ2-5, with D possibly being TRBD2 (6 bases). Trimming shortened V by 5 bases and J by 4 bases, and 14 bases separated the two germline ends. The CDR3 consists of 14 residues. Germline-derived CDR1 and CDR2 are MNHEY and SMNVEV (reference sequence). Here the CDR3 reads CASSPRGNLETQYF. The CDR3 DNA follows: TGTGCCAGCAGTCCCCGGGGGAATTTAGAGACCCAGTACTTC.

Ten or more counts support this clonotype. The chain combines TRBV4-1 with TRBJ2-7; D is unclear. The CDR3 is 14 amino acids. Germline values: CDR1 MGHRA, CDR2 YSYEKL. V shed 0 bases and J shed 0 bases, with 6 bases lying between them. CDR3 in amino acids: CASSQESDSYEQYF. The DNA for the CDR3 is TGCGCCAGCAGCCAAGAGTCGGACTCCTACGAGCAGTACTTC.

The V gene is TRBV10-3, the J gene TRBJ2-7; 10 positions match TRBD2. The CDR3 covers 16 residues. V lost 6 bases, J lost 3 bases, and 11 bases stayed unmatched. CDR1 ENHRY and CDR2 SYGVKD come from the germline V gene. CDR3 DNA sequence: TGTGCCATCAGCCTCGAGACTAGCGGGCGTTTCTACGAGCAGTACTTC. It yields the protein CAISLETSGRFYEQYF.

The gene calls are TRBV20-1 and TRBJ2-7, with 9 bases fitting TRBD2. Per germline, CDR1 DFQATT and CDR2 SNEGSKA (reference sequence). Trimming removed 3 bases from V and 3 bases from J; junction bases left unmatched: 3. This CDR3 contains 13 residues. For the CDR3, the DNA is TGCAGTGCTAGGACTAGCGGACTCTACGAGCAGTACTTC. This encodes CSARTSGLYEQYF.